This is a list of T cell receptor beta chains from one sample in a study of cytomegalovirus exposure and HLA in healthy donors. The method was immunoSEQ multiplex PCR; TCRdb's version includes in-frame clones alone and lacks a portion of them. The repertoire consists of 98,000 or so clones, with around 82% occurring once and the leading ten covering over 2.5%. Sample: PBMCs. These receptors all come from a woman younger than 30 in good health and CMV-seronegative. Each CDR3 is given with its conserved first and last residue. The D gene is left open where the match is weak. Clone size is given for some rows only: seen once, a few or many times, or a class if the clone is expanded.

d_call	v_call	j_call	clone_size	cdr3_nt	cdr3_aa
TRBD1	TRBV9	TRBJ2-2	once	TGTGCCAGCAGCGAAGGGGGCCGCGGGGAGCTGTTTTTT	CASSEGGRGELFF
TRBD1	TRBV6-1	TRBJ1-2	.	TGTGCCAGTAACTTAGAGATTACAGGGGAGTACGGCTACACCTTC	CASNLEITGEYGYTF
TRBD1	TRBV25-1	TRBJ2-7	.	TGTGCCAGCAGTGATTATATGGACAGGGACTCCTACGAGCAGTACTTC	CASSDYMDRDSYEQYF
.	TRBV6-5	TRBJ2-7	.	TGTGCCAGCAGTTTAACAGGCCCCCCCTCCTACGAGCAGTACTTC	CASSLTGPPSYEQYF
.	TRBV4-1	TRBJ2-2	.	TGCGCCAGCAGCCAAGGACAGGCCCCTGGCACCGGGGAGCTGTTTTTT	CASSQGQAPGTGELFF
TRBD1	TRBV2	TRBJ2-5	.	TGTGCCAGCAGTGATGGACAGGGACAAGAGACCCAGTACTTC	CASSDGQGQETQYF
TRBD1	TRBV27	TRBJ2-5	.	TGTGCCAGCAGTCCGTTTTTCACAGGGGGCTCAGAAGAGACCCAGTACTTC	CASSPFFTGGSEETQYF
TRBD2	TRBV7-3	TRBJ2-1	.	TGTGCCAGCAGCTACGCCGGGACTAGCGGTTACAATGAGCAGTTCTTC	CASSYAGTSGYNEQFF
TRBD2	TRBV29-1	TRBJ2-5	once	TGCAGCGCCTGTCCTAGCGGGGGGACCCTGGGGACCCAGTACTTC	CSACPSGGTLGTQYF
TRBD1	TRBV2	TRBJ1-4	.	TGTGCCAGCAGGGACAGGGATGAAAAACTGTTTTTT	CASRDRDEKLFF
.	TRBV7-2	TRBJ1-4	.	TGTGCCAGCAGTCAGGGAAAGGTAGGAGGGGAGGGAGGTGAAAAACTGTTTTTT	CASSQGKVGGEGGEKLFF
TRBD1	TRBV7-6	TRBJ2-2	.	TGTGCCAGCAGCCAGACAGGGTCCGGGGAGCTGTTTTTT	CASSQTGSGELFF
.	TRBV6-5	TRBJ1-6	few	TGTGCCAGCACCAACGACAGAATGAATTCACCCCTCCACTTT	CASTNDRMNSPLHF
.	TRBV28	TRBJ1-1	.	TGTGCCAGCAGCCAGGACAGAGTCGCAGCTTTCTTT	CASSQDRVAAFF
TRBD2	TRBV2	TRBJ2-3	.	TGTGCCAGCAGCCCTAGCGGGGGGCCCGGGAATTTT	CASSPSGGPGNF
.	TRBV7-2	TRBJ1-4	once	TGTGCCAGCAGCTTAGTGGCAGGGCCTAATGAAAAACTGTTTTTT	CASSLVAGPNEKLFF
TRBD2	TRBV27	TRBJ2-3	.	TGTGCCAGCGGGACCCCTGGACTAGCGTTCACAGATACGCAGTATTTT	CASGTPGLAFTDTQYF
TRBD1	TRBV27	TRBJ1-2	.	TGTGCCAGCAGTAGGGGGACAGGGGGAATCTATGGCTACACCTTC	CASSRGTGGIYGYTF
.	TRBV28	TRBJ1-2	.	TGTGCCAGCAGTTCTTTCCCAGCGGGAAGGGACGGCTACACCTTC	CASSSFPAGRDGYTF
.	TRBV25-1	TRBJ1-1	.	TGTGCCAGCAGTAACAGGGCGGGCACTGAAGCTTTCTTT	CASSNRAGTEAFF
.	TRBV4-1	TRBJ1-1	.	TGCGCCAGCAGCCAACCCTCTAGGGGGTACACTGAAGCTTTCTTT	CASSQPSRGYTEAFF
.	TRBV29-1	TRBJ2-5	.	TGCAGCGCCACGCCGGGACTCATGGGAACGGAGACCCAGTACTTC	CSATPGLMGTETQYF
.	TRBV27	TRBJ1-5	.	TGTGCCAGCAGTTTAAGGCAGGGTCTTCAGCCCCAGCATTTT	CASSLRQGLQPQHF
.	TRBV7-6	TRBJ2-3	.	TGTGCCAGCAGCTTAGAGGGGGGGCAGGATACGCAGTATTTT	CASSLEGGQDTQYF
.	TRBV5-4	TRBJ2-5	.	TGTGCCAGCAGCCCTTCTAACGAAGAGACCCAGTACTTC	CASSPSNEETQYF
TRBD1	TRBV6-5	TRBJ1-4	few	TGTGCCAGCAGTAACGACAGGGGAGAAAAACTGTTTTTT	CASSNDRGEKLFF
.	TRBV13	TRBJ2-5	.	TGTGCCAGCACACAGGGGGGGGAGACCCAGTACTTC	CASTQGGETQYF
.	TRBV2	TRBJ2-5	.	TGTGCCAGCAGTGACAGCCTAGCGCCCGAGACCCAGTACTTC	CASSDSLAPETQYF
.	TRBV7-2	TRBJ2-5	.	TGTGCCAGCAGCTTCAGCCAAGAGACCCAGTACTTC	CASSFSQETQYF
.	TRBV2	TRBJ1-3	.	TGTGCCAGCAGTGAAGCGAGGGCTGGAAACACCATATATTTT	CASSEARAGNTIYF
.	TRBV7-6	TRBJ1-4	.	TGTGCCAGCAGCTCCACAGGGTACGAAAAACTGTTTTTT	CASSSTGYEKLFF
.	TRBV6-5	TRBJ1-3	.	TGTGCCAGCAGCCCTGGGGGCTACGGAAACACCATATATTTT	CASSPGGYGNTIYF
TRBD2	TRBV14	TRBJ2-7	.	TGTGCCAGCAGCCAACTAGCGGGGGGGATTCGTAACGAGCAGTACTTC	CASSQLAGGIRNEQYF
.	TRBV6-1	TRBJ2-1	.	TGTGCCAGCAGTTTTTCAACCTACAATGAGCAGTTCTTC	CASSFSTYNEQFF
TRBD1	TRBV2	TRBJ2-7	few	TGTGCCAGCAGCGGACAGGGCCTCGAGCAGTACTTC	CASSGQGLEQYF
.	TRBV6-1	TRBJ2-7	few	TGTGCCAGCAGTGAACGTGAGACAGCGTCCTACGAGCAGTACTTC	CASSERETASYEQYF
TRBD1	TRBV25-1	TRBJ2-1	.	TGTGCCAGCAACGCGGGGACAGGGAATTACAATGAGCAGTTCTTC	CASNAGTGNYNEQFF
.	TRBV29-1	TRBJ2-2	few	TGCAGCGTTGAACCGAGTCCGGGGGAGCTGTTTTTT	CSVEPSPGELFF
.	TRBV6-5	TRBJ1-6	.	TGTGCCAGCAGTTACTCCGGAGAGAGGGCGGATTGTCTCCACTTT	CASSYSGERADCLHF
.	TRBV7-3	TRBJ1-1	.	TGTGCCAGCAGCTCCTCACTTTACACTGAAGCTTTCTTT	CASSSSLYTEAFF
.	TRBV1	TRBJ1-6	once	TGCACCAGCAGCCAGAAACCGGGACATTCCTATAATTCACCCCTCCACTTT	CTSSQKPGHSYNSPLHF
.	TRBV7-3	TRBJ2-1	.	TGTGCCAGCAGCCGCACGGGTCCGAGCTCCTACAATGAGCAGTTCTTC	CASSRTGPSSYNEQFF
.	TRBV12-5	TRBJ1-2	.	TGTGCTAGTGGTGAGGACAGATACTATGGCTACACCTTC	CASGEDRYYGYTF
.	TRBV19	TRBJ2-3	few	TGTGCCACCGGGGCGGGGGCGGGAGATACGCAGTATTTT	CATGAGAGDTQYF
.	TRBV15	TRBJ2-5	.	TGTGCCACCAGCAGAGAAATTGGCACCCAAGAGACCCAGTACTTC	CATSREIGTQETQYF
TRBD1	TRBV10-3	TRBJ1-1	.	TGTGCCATCAGTTCTGAGACAGGGGGCTATACTGAAGCTTTCTTT	CAISSETGGYTEAFF
TRBD1	TRBV4-1	TRBJ2-5	.	TGCGCCAGCAGCAAAAGGGACAGTACTAAAGAGACCCAGTACTTC	CASSKRDSTKETQYF
TRBD1	TRBV27	TRBJ1-2	.	TGTGCCAGCAGTTATCGGACAGGGGGCACCACTAACTATGGCTACACCTTC	CASSYRTGGTTNYGYTF
.	TRBV5-6	TRBJ1-3	.	TGTGCCAGCAGCTTGTACCAGATCTCTGGAAACACCATATATTTT	CASSLYQISGNTIYF
TRBD2	TRBV2	TRBJ2-3	.	TGTGCCAGCACTTCAGCGGGGGATTCAGATACGCAGTATTTT	CASTSAGDSDTQYF
.	TRBV4-1	TRBJ1-5	.	TGCGCCAGCAGCCAAGAGAAAGGGGGCAATCAGCCCCAGCATTTT	CASSQEKGGNQPQHF
TRBD2	TRBV4-1	TRBJ2-5	.	TGCGCCAGCAGCCGCGCGGGGGGCGGAGAGACCCAGTACTTC	CASSRAGGGETQYF